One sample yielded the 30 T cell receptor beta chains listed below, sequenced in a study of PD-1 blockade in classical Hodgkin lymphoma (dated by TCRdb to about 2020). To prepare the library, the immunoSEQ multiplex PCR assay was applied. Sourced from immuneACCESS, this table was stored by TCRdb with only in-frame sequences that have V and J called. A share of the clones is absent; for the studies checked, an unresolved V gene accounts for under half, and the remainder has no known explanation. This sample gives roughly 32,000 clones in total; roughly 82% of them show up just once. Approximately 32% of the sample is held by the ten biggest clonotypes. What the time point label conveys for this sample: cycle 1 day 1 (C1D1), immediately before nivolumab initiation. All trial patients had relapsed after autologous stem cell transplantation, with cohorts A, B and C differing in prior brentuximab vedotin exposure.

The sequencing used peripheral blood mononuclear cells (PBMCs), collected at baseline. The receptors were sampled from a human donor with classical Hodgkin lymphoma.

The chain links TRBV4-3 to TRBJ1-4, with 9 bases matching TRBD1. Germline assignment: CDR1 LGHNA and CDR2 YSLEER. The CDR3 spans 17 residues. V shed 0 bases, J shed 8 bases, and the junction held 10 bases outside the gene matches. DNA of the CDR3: TGCGCCAGCAGCCAAGACCATCTCGGGACAGGGTTGGAAAAACTGTTTTTT. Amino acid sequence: CASSQDHLGTGLEKLFF.

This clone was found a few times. CDR3 residues: CASSEGENYGYTF. The CDR3 DNA follows: TGTGCCAGCAGCGAGGGCGAGAACTATGGCTACACCTTC. This chain joins TRBV11-2 and TRBJ1-2; D is unresolved. Trimming took off 5 bases at V and 2 bases at J, with 9 bases between the two ends. There are 13 residues in the CDR3. The germline V gene has CDR1 SGHAT and CDR2 FQNNGV.

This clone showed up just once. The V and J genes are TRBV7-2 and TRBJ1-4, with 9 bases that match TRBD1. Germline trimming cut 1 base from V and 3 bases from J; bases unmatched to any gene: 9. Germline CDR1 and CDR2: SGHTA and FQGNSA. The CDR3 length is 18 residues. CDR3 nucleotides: TGTGCCAGCAGCTTAGTGGGACAGGGTAACAATCCTAATGAAAAACTGTTTTTT. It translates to CASSLVGQGNNPNEKLFF.

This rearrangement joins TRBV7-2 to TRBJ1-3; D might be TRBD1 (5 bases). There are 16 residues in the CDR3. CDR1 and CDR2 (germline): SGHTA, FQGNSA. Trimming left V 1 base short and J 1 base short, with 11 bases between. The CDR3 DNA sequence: TGTGCCAGCAGCTTAGATGGGTCAGGGTCTGGAAACACCATATATTTT. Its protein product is CASSLDGSGSGNTIYF. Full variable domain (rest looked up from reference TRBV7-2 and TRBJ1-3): GAGVSQSPSNKVTEKGKDVELRCDPISGHTALYWYRQSLGQGLEFLIYFQGNSAPDKSGLPSDRFSAERTGGSVSTLTIQRTQQEDSAVYLCASSLDGSGSGNTIYFGEGSWLTVV.

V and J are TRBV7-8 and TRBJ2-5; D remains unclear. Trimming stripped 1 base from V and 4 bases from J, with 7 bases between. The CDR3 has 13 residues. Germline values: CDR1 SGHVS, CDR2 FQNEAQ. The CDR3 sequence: CASSLERPETQYF. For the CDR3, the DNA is TGTGCCAGCAGCTTAGAACGGCCAGAGACCCAGTACTTC.

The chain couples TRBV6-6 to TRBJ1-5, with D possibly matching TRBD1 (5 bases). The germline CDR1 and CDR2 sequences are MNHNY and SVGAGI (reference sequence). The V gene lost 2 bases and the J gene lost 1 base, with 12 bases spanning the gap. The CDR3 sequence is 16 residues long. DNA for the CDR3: TGTGCCAGCAGTTACCGGAAGGGGATGAGCAATCAGCCCCAGCATTTT. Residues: CASSYRKGMSNQPQHF.

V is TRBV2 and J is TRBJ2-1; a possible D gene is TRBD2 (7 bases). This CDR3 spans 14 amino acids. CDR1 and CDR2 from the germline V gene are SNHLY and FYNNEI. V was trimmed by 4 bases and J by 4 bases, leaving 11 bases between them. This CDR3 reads CASSVGGPYNEQFF. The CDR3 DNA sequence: TGTGCCAGCAGTGTGGGGGGGCCGTACAATGAGCAGTTCTTC.

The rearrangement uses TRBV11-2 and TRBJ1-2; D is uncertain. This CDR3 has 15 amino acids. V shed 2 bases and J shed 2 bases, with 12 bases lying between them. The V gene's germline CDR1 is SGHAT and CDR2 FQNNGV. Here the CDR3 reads CASSLRIGWNYGYTF. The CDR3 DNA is TGTGCCAGCAGCTTAAGGATCGGGTGGAACTATGGCTACACCTTC.

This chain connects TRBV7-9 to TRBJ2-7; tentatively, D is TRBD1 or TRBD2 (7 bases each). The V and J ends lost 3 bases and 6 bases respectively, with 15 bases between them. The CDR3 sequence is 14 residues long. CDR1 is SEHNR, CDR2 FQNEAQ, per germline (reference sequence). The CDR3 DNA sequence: TGTGCCAGCAGCTTCTGGGGGGAGGGGGCCGAGCAGTACTTC. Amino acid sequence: CASSFWGEGAEQYF.

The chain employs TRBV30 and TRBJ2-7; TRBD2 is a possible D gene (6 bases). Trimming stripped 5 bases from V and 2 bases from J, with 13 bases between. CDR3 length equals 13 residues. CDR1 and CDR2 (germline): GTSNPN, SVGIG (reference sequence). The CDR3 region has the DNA TGTGCCTGGCAGGTCGGGGGAGCCTACGAGCAGTACTTC. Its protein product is CAWQVGGAYEQYF.

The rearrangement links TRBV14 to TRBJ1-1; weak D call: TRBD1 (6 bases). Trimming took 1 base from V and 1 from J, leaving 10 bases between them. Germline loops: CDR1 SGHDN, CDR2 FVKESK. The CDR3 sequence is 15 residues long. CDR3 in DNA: TGTGCCAGCAGCCAAGGGGGGGCGGCGAACACTGAAGCTTTCTTT. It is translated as CASSQGGAANTEAFF.

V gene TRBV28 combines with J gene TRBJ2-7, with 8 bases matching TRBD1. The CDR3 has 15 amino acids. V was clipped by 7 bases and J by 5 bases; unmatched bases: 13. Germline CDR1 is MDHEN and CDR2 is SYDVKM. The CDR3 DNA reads TGTGCCAGCACCCCTTCGGACAGGGAAGTCCACGAGCAGTACTTC. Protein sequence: CASTPSDREVHEQYF.

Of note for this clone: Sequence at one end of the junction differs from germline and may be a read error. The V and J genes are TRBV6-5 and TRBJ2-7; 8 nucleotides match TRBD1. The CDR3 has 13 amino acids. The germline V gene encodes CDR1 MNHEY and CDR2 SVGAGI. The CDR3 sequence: CASSYYRGERANF. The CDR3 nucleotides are TGTGCCAGCAGTTACTACAGGGGGGAGAGGGCGAACTTC.

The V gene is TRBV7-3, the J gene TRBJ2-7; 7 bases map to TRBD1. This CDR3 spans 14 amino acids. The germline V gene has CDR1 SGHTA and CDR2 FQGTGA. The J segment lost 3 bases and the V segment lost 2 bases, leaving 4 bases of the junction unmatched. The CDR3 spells CASSLSDRVYEQYF. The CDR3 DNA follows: TGTGCCAGCAGCTTATCTGACAGGGTCTACGAGCAGTACTTC.

CDR3 residues: CASSTGAGVTDTQYF. The DNA for the CDR3 is TGTGCCAGTAGTACAGGGGCAGGAGTCACCGATACGCAGTATTTT. The chain has TRBV19 and TRBJ2-3; a possible D gene is TRBD1 (6 bases). V lost 4 bases, J lost 6 bases, and 17 bases lay in between. The CDR3 totals 15 residues. In germline, CDR1 is LNHDA, CDR2 SQIVND (reference sequence).

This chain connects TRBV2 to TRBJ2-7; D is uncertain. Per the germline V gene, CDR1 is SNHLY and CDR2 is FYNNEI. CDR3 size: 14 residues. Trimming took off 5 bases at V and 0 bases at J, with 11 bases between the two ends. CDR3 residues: CASSTHLTSYEQYF. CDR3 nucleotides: TGTGCCAGCAGTACCCATCTAACCTCCTACGAGCAGTACTTC.

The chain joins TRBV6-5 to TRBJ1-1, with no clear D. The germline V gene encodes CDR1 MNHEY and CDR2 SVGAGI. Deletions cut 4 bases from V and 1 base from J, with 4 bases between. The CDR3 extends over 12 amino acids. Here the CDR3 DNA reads TGTGCCAGCAGTTGGGGGAACACTGAAGCTTTCTTT. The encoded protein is CASSWGNTEAFF.

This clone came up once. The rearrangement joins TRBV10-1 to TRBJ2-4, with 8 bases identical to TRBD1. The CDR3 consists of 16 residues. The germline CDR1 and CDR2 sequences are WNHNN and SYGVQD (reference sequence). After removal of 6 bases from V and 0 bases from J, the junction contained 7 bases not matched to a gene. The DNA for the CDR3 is TGCGCCAGCAGAGAGACAGGGGCGTTAGCCAAAAACATTCAGTACTTC. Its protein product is CASRETGALAKNIQYF.

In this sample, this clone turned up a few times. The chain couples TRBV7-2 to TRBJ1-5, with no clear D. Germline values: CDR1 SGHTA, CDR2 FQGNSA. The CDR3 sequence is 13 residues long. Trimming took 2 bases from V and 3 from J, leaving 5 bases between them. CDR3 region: CASSLNFNQPQHF. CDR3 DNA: TGTGCCAGCAGCTTAAACTTCAATCAGCCCCAGCATTTT. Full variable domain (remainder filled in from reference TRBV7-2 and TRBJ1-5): GAGVSQSPSNKVTEKGKDVELRCDPISGHTALYWYRQSLGQGLEFLIYFQGNSAPDKSGLPSDRFSAERTGGSVSTLTIQRTQQEDSAVYLCASSLNFNQPQHFGDGTRLSIL.

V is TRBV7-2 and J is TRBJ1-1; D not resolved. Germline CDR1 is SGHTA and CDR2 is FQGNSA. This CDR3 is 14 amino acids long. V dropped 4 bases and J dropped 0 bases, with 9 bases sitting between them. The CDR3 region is CASSSMGLNTEAFF. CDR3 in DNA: TGTGCCAGCAGCTCAATGGGATTGAACACTGAAGCTTTCTTT.

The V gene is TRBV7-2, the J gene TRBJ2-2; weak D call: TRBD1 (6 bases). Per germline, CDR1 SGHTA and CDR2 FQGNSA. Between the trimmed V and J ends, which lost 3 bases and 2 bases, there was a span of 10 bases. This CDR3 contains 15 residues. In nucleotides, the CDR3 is TGTGCCAGCAGCTTCAGGGGAACAAACACCGGGGAGCTGTTTTTT. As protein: CASSFRGTNTGELFF.

CDR3 DNA: TGTGCCAGCAGCTTAGTCAGGGAGAACACCGGGGAGCTGTTTTTT. It specifies CASSLVRENTGELFF. This rearrangement joins TRBV5-6 to TRBJ2-2, with a possible D match to TRBD1 (5 bases). Trimming took 2 bases from V and 1 from J, leaving 9 bases between them. Per germline, CDR1 SGHDT and CDR2 YYEEEE. There are 15 residues in the CDR3. The complete variable domain, with remaining parts taken from reference TRBV5-6 and TRBJ2-2, reads DAGVTQSPTHLIKTRGQQVTLRCSPKSGHDTVSWYQQALGQGPQFIFQYYEEEERQRGNFPDRFSGHQFPNYSSELNVNALLLGDSALYLCASSLVRENTGELFFGEGSRLTVL.

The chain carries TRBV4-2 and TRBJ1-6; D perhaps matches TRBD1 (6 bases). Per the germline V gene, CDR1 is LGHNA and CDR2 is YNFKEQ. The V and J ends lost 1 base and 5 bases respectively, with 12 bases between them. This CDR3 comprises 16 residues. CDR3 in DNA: TGTGCCAGCAGCCAAGCCTTCACAGGGAATAATTCACCCCTCCACTTT. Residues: CASSQAFTGNNSPLHF.

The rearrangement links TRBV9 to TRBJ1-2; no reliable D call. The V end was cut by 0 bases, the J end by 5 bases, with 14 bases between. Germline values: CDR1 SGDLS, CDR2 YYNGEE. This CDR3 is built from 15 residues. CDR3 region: CASSVGESPIYGYTF. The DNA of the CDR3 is TGTGCCAGCAGCGTAGGGGAGTCACCGATATATGGCTACACCTTC. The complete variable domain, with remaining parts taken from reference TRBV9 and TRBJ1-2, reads DSGVTQTPKHLITATGQRVTLRCSPRSGDLSVYWYQQSLDQGLQFLIQYYNGEERAKGNILERFSAQQFPDLHSELNLSSLELGDSALYFCASSVGESPIYGYTFGSGTRLTVV.

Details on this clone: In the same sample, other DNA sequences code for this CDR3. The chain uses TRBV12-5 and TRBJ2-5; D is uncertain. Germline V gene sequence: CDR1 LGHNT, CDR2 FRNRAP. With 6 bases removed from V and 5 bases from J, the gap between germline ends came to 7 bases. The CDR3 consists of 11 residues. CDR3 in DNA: TGTGCTAGTGGATATCACGAGACCCAGTACTTC. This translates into CASGYHETQYF. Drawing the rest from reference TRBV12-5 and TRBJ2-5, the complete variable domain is DARVTQTPRHKVTEMGQEVTMRCQPILGHNTVFWYRQTMMQGLELLAYFRNRAPLDDSGMPKDRFSAEMPDATLATLKIQPSEPRDSAVYFCASGYHETQYFGPGTRLLVL.

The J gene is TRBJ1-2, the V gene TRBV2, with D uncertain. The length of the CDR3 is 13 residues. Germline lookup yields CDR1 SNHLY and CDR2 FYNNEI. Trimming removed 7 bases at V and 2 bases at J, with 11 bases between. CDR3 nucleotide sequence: TGTGCCAGCATTGACGATGGAAACTATGGCTACACCTTC. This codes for CASIDDGNYGYTF.

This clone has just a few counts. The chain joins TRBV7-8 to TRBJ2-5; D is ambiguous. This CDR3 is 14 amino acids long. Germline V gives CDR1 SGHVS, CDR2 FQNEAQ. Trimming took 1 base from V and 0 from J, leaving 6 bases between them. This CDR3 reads CASSLDYNQETQYF. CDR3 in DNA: TGTGCCAGCAGCTTAGACTACAACCAAGAGACCCAGTACTTC.

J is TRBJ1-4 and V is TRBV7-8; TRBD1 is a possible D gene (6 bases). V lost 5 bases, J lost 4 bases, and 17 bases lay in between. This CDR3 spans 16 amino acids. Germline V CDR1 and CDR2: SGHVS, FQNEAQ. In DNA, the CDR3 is TGTGCCAGCAGCCCCCGGACAGCCGTTCTTAATGAAAAACTGTTTTTT. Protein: CASSPRTAVLNEKLFF.

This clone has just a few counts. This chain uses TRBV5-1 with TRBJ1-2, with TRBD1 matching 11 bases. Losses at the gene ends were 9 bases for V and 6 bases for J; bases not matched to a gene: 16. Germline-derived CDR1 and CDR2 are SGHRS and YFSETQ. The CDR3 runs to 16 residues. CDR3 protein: CATEAAPGQGEDGYTF. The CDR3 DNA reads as TGCGCCACCGAAGCTGCCCCGGGACAGGGGGAGGATGGCTACACCTTC.

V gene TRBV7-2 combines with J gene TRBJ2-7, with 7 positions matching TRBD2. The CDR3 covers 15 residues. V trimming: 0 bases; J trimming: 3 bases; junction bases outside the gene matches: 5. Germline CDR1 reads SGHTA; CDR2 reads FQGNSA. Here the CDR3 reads CASSLASGVIYEQYF. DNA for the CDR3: TGTGCCAGCAGCTTAGCCAGCGGGGTAATCTACGAGCAGTACTTC.